Below are 3 T cell receptor beta chains sequenced from a single sample in a study of shared T cell receptors in the human thymus. Clones were sequenced by immunoSEQ multiplex PCR, and TCRdb holds only the in-frame ones, with some missing. The repertoire holds hundreds of thousands of clones, with approximately 87% as singletons. This same sample was also part of a study on human thymus T cells.

The sequencing sample was made of thymocytes. Every receptor here comes from a boy in the first two years of life with a congenital heart defect.

This clone was counted once. V and J are TRBV29-1 and TRBJ2-7; 9 bases match TRBD1. CDR1 SQVTM and CDR2 ANQGSEA come from the germline V gene. The length of the CDR3 is 14 residues. CDR3: CTLGGGQGTYEQYF. The CDR3 bases are TGCACCCTAGGCGGGGGACAGGGTACTTACGAGCAGTACTTC.

The chain uses TRBV18 and TRBJ2-2; 9 bases fit TRBD1. Germline CDR1 is KGHSH and CDR2 is LQKENI. With 5 bases clipped from V and 7 bases from J, the junction kept 8 bases outside the gene matches. CDR3 size: 15 residues. The CDR3: CASSTHRGQGGELFF. CDR3 coding DNA: TGTGCCAGCTCAACTCACAGGGGGCAAGGCGGGGAGCTGTTTTTT. The whole variable domain, filled in from reference TRBV18 and TRBJ2-2, reads NAGVMQNPRHLVRRRGQEARLRCSPMKGHSHVYWYRQLPEEGLKFMVYLQKENIIDESGMPKERFSAEFPKEGPSILRIQQVVRGDSAAYFCASSTHRGQGGELFFGEGSRLTVL.

Only one count was recorded for this clone. V is TRBV4-1 and J is TRBJ2-7; a weak D match, TRBD1 (6 bases). The CDR3 runs to 16 residues. Deletions cut 0 bases from V and 0 bases from J, with 12 bases between. CDR1 and CDR2 (germline): MGHRA, YSYEKL. CDR3 bases: TGCGCCAGCAGCCAAGACCCCCGGGACAACTCCTACGAGCAGTACTTC. Translated: CASSQDPRDNSYEQYF.